This passage covers 31 T cell receptor beta chains from one sample sequenced in a study of cytomegalovirus exposure and HLA in healthy donors. Amplification used 60 Vbeta primers and 13 Jbeta primers. This table comes from immunoSEQ multiplex PCR, and its TCRdb copy is limited to in-frame clones, with some not included. The data contain under 120,000 clones, around three quarters of them singletons. Material for sequencing was PBMCs. Receptors originate from a female donor in good health and CMV-seropositive.

The V and J genes are TRBV9 and TRBJ1-5; 8 bases fit TRBD1. CDR3 length: 16 amino acids. V was clipped by 4 bases and J by 6 bases; unmatched bases: 12. CDR1 is SGDLS, CDR2 YYNGEE, per germline. The CDR3 DNA reads TGTGCCAGCAGCCCGTCGGCAGGGGGCATTGGTCAGCCCCAGCATTTT. This sequence encodes CASSPSAGGIGQPQHF.

The V gene is TRBV5-4, the J gene TRBJ1-6, with TRBD1 matching 7 bases. This CDR3 has 13 amino acids. V dropped 7 bases and J dropped 5; count of bases not matched to a gene: 3. The germline CDR1 and CDR2 sequences are SGHNT and YYREEE (reference sequence). The chain's CDR3 is CASRDSNNSPLHF. CDR3 DNA: TGTGCCAGCCGGGACAGTAATAATTCACCCCTCCACTTT.

The chain employs TRBV7-2 and TRBJ1-2; TRBD1 is a possible D gene (5 bases). From germline, CDR1 is SGHTA and CDR2 FQGNSA. V lost 1 base and J 2 bases, leaving 11 bases between the germline ends. The CDR3 runs to 15 residues. CDR3 protein: CASSLGGRANYGYTF. The CDR3 DNA is TGTGCCAGCAGCTTAGGAGGCAGGGCCAACTATGGCTACACCTTC. Full variable domain (remainder filled in from reference TRBV7-2 and TRBJ1-2): GAGVSQSPSNKVTEKGKDVELRCDPISGHTALYWYRQSLGQGLEFLIYFQGNSAPDKSGLPSDRFSAERTGGSVSTLTIQRTQQEDSAVYLCASSLGGRANYGYTFGSGTRLTVV.

The chain carries TRBV9 and TRBJ1-1; TRBD1 might be the D (6 bases). Germline V gene sequence: CDR1 SGDLS, CDR2 YYNGEE. V lost 3 bases to trimming and J lost 3 bases, with 9 bases between them. This CDR3 is built from 13 residues. The CDR3 nucleotides read TGTGCCAGCAGCGGAACAGGGCACACTGAAGCTTTCTTT. Its protein is CASSGTGHTEAFF.

This clone was recorded only once. The V call is TRBV5-1, the J call TRBJ1-6, with D tentatively TRBD1 (6 bases). V lost 0 bases and J lost 9, with 10 bases in between. The CDR3 sequence is 14 residues long. The germline V gene encodes CDR1 SGHRS and CDR2 YFSETQ. As DNA, the CDR3 is TGCGCCAGCAGCTTGGACAGGGCTTTTTCACCCCTCCACTTT. It codes for CASSLDRAFSPLHF. The variable domain in full, with the rest retrieved from reference TRBV5-1 and TRBJ1-6, is KAGVTQTPRYLIKTRGQQVTLSCSPISGHRSVSWYQQTPGQGLQFLFEYFSETQRNKGNFPGRFSGRQFSNSRSEMNVSTLELGDSALYLCASSLDRAFSPLHFGNGTRLTVT.

This clone came up once. V gene TRBV5-4 combines with J gene TRBJ2-1, with 12 nucleotides matching TRBD2. The V gene's germline CDR1 is SGHNT and CDR2 YYREEE (reference sequence). The CDR3 is 15 residues long. V was pared by 0 bases and J by 9 bases, with 4 bases of the junction left unmatched. The CDR3 reads CASSLGLAGVGEQFF. The CDR3 DNA sequence: TGTGCCAGCAGCTTGGGACTAGCGGGAGTAGGTGAGCAGTTCTTC. The variable domain in full, completed from reference TRBV5-4 and TRBJ2-1, reads ETGVTQSPTHLIKTRGQQVTLRCSSQSGHNTVSWYQQALGQGPQFIFQYYREEENGRGNFPPRFSGLQFPNYSSELNVNALELDDSALYLCASSLGLAGVGEQFFGPGTRLTVL.

The genes are TRBV27 and TRBJ1-1; 7 bases are shared with TRBD1. V lost 6 bases and J lost 2; bases outside the gene matches: 9. The germline V gene encodes CDR1 MNHEY and CDR2 SMNVEV (reference sequence). CDR3 length equals 15 residues. The CDR3 is CASSDRTGVNTEAFF. CDR3 in DNA: TGTGCCAGCAGCGATAGGACAGGAGTTAACACTGAAGCTTTCTTT.

The CDR3 bases are TGTGCCAGCAGTTACGGCTCTAGCGGTTTACAAGATGAGCAGTTCTTC. This sequence encodes CASSYGSSGLQDEQFF. V usage is TRBV6-5 and J usage is TRBJ2-1; 7 bases are a match to TRBD2. CDR3 length: 16 residues. Unmatched junction bases numbered 12, after V lost 2 bases and J lost 8 bases. CDR1 is MNHEY, CDR2 SVGAGI, per germline.

The DNA for the CDR3 is TGTGCCAGCAGTGTTGGGACAGGGGGCGGTCAGCCCCAGCATTTT. Protein product: CASSVGTGGGQPQHF. The rearrangement links TRBV2 to TRBJ1-5, with 12 bases lining up with TRBD1. Germline CDR1 reads SNHLY; CDR2 reads FYNNEI. J gave up 6 bases and V 4 bases, and 4 bases lay outside the gene matches. This CDR3 spans 15 amino acids.

The chain is built from TRBV5-5 and TRBJ1-1; 9 bases fit TRBD1. The CDR3 is 15 residues long. Germline lookup yields CDR1 SGHKS and CDR2 YYEKEE (reference sequence). V shed 4 bases, J shed 3 bases, and the junction held 7 bases outside the gene matches. CDR3 protein: CASSGTGGADTEAFF. CDR3 nucleotides: TGTGCCAGCAGCGGTACAGGGGGCGCGGACACTGAAGCTTTCTTT.

This sequence joins TRBV7-9 and TRBJ1-3; tentative D call: TRBD1 (5 bases). The CDR3 is 13 amino acids. V lost 7 bases and J 1 base, leaving 8 bases between the germline ends. Germline CDR1 reads SEHNR; CDR2 reads FQNEAQ (reference sequence). The CDR3 region is CASKGFSGNTIYF. CDR3 in DNA: TGTGCCAGCAAGGGGTTTTCTGGAAACACCATATATTTT.

On this clone itself: This CDR3 fails to terminate in the conserved phenylalanine or tryptophan, so it likely reflects a read error. CDR3 sequence: CSATPGGAIYGYTL. The CDR3, as DNA: TGCAGTGCAACCCCGGGGGGCGCGATTTATGGCTACACCCTC. The genes are TRBV29-1 and TRBJ1-2; D may be TRBD1 (6 bases). The germline gives CDR1 SQVTM, CDR2 ANQGSEA. The CDR3 has 14 residues.

The genes are TRBV7-3 and TRBJ2-1, with D tentatively TRBD2 (5 bases). V was pared by 5 bases and J by 5 bases, with 10 bases between. The CDR3 has 13 amino acids. The germline CDR1 and CDR2 sequences are SGHTA and FQGTGA. The CDR3 DNA is TGTGCCAGCAGCCCGAGGGCCCACAATGAGCAGTTCTTC. Protein product: CASSPRAHNEQFF.

CDR3 region: CASSPSSKRVHEQYF. CDR3 sequence (DNA): TGTGCCAGCAGCCCGTCTAGCAAACGAGTCCACGAGCAGTACTTC. This sequence joins TRBV5-5 and TRBJ2-7; TRBD2 might be the D (5 bases). CDR3 size: 15 residues. Germline CDR1 SGHKS, CDR2 YYEKEE (reference sequence). Trimming removed 4 bases from V and 5 bases from J, with 19 bases in between.

The chain joins TRBV7-9 to TRBJ1-5; 9 nucleotides align to TRBD1. Germline-derived CDR1 and CDR2 are SEHNR and FQNEAQ (reference sequence). Trimming took 5 bases from V and 0 from J; bases not matched to a gene: 2. This CDR3 is built from 15 residues. The CDR3 spells CASSPQGASNQPQHF. As DNA, the CDR3 is TGTGCCAGCAGCCCACAGGGGGCTAGCAATCAGCCCCAGCATTTT.

This clone was seen more than once but under ten times. The chain carries TRBV6-1 and TRBJ2-7; 7 bases are shared with TRBD2. The CDR3 runs to 14 residues. The germline CDR1 and CDR2 sequences are MNHNS and SASEGT. With V trimmed by 5 bases and J by 4 bases, 8 bases remained unmatched. CDR3 nucleotide sequence: TGTGCCAGCAGTTTCAAGCGGGGAGGGTACGAGCAGTACTTC. Translating gives CASSFKRGGYEQYF.

This clone was found once. V is TRBV19 and J is TRBJ2-5; 9 nucleotides line up with TRBD1. Trimming removed 7 bases from V and 5 bases from J; junction bases left unmatched: 14. Germline CDR1 and CDR2: LNHDA and SQIVND (reference sequence). This CDR3 is 16 amino acids long. In nucleotides, the CDR3 is TGTGCCAGTACCCAAGGGGGGACAGGGATCGGTGAGACCCAGTACTTC. Protein sequence: CASTQGGTGIGETQYF.

The chain uses TRBV7-2 and TRBJ2-4, with no clear D. V was cut by 3 bases and J by 6 bases, with 12 bases left in between. Germline values: CDR1 SGHTA, CDR2 FQGNSA. The CDR3 length is 14 residues. Here the CDR3 reads CASSLAQPGNIQYF. The CDR3 nucleotides are TGTGCCAGCAGCTTGGCCCAGCCAGGAAACATTCAGTACTTC.

The chain has TRBV2 and TRBJ1-1; the match to TRBD1 covers 7 bases. Germline CDR1 is SNHLY and CDR2 is FYNNEI. The CDR3 has 13 residues. Trimming took 4 bases from V and 7 from J; bases not matched to a gene: 6. CDR3 nucleotides: TGTGCCAGCAGTGTTAGGGGGCAGGGTGAAGCTTTCTTT. Translation: CASSVRGQGEAFF.

Comment on this clone: Its ends do not fully match the called genes, so a read error is possible. The chain carries TRBV6-1 and TRBJ1-1; 9 bases fit TRBD1. The germline gives CDR1 MNHNS, CDR2 SASEGT. The CDR3 runs to 15 residues. CDR3 sequence: CASSAHGTGNAEAFF. The CDR3 DNA sequence: TGTGCCAGCAGTGCACATGGGACAGGGAACGCTGAAGCTTTCTTT.

This clone showed up just once. DNA of the CDR3: TGTGCCACCAGCAGAGATCTCAGGGGCTACACCTTC. Translated: CATSRDLRGYTF. The rearrangement uses TRBV15 and TRBJ1-2; D unclear. CDR1 and CDR2 (germline): LNHNV, YYDKDF (reference sequence). The CDR3 length is 12 residues. The V and J ends lost 0 bases and 8 bases respectively, with 7 bases between them.

This chain joins TRBV5-1 and TRBJ2-7, with 9 bases identical to TRBD2. The ends lost 2 bases at V and 7 bases at J; junction bases unmatched: 7. This CDR3 is built from 14 residues. CDR1 and CDR2 (germline): SGHRS, YFSETQ. The CDR3 is CASSLPGLASEQYF. DNA of the CDR3: TGCGCCAGCAGCTTACCAGGACTAGCGTCGGAGCAGTACTTC. Full variable domain (outside the CDR3, taken from reference TRBV5-1 and TRBJ2-7): KAGVTQTPRYLIKTRGQQVTLSCSPISGHRSVSWYQQTPGQGLQFLFEYFSETQRNKGNFPGRFSGRQFSNSRSEMNVSTLELGDSALYLCASSLPGLASEQYFGPGTRLTVT.

The rearrangement links TRBV13 to TRBJ1-1; TRBD1 matches at 7 bases. With V trimmed by 1 base and J by 2 bases, 7 bases remained unmatched. From germline, CDR1 is PRHDT and CDR2 FYEKMQ (reference sequence). The CDR3 loop spans 16 amino acids. The CDR3 bases are TGTGCCAGCAGCTTAGTTTACGACAGGGCCAACACTGAAGCTTTCTTT. Protein product: CASSLVYDRANTEAFF.

CDR3 sequence reads: CASSFGDRDLNYGYTF. The CDR3, as DNA: TGCGCCAGCAGCTTCGGAGACAGGGATCTTAACTATGGCTACACCTTC. The rearrangement links TRBV5-1 to TRBJ1-2, with 7 positions matching TRBD1. The germline CDR1 and CDR2 sequences are SGHRS and YFSETQ. V dropped 2 bases and J dropped 1; count of bases not matched to a gene: 8. This CDR3 region has 16 residues.

This clone was detected a few times. The V gene is TRBV6-1, the J gene TRBJ1-1; unclear D gene. Germline CDR1 is MNHNS and CDR2 is SASEGT. Deletions cut 0 bases from V and 3 bases from J, with 14 bases between. The length of the CDR3 is 16 residues. The CDR3, as DNA: TGTGCCAGCAGTGAAGCGCTTCTTGGGCTCGACACTGAAGCTTTCTTT. Translating gives CASSEALLGLDTEAFF.

This clone was found once. CDR3 in DNA: TGCGCCAGTACTAGCGGGAGGGCCGGGGAGCAGTACTTC. It yields the protein CASTSGRAGEQYF. The gene calls are TRBV5-1 and TRBJ2-7; 13 positions agree with TRBD2. With 8 bases clipped from V and 7 bases from J, the junction kept 6 bases outside the gene matches. The CDR3 sequence is 13 residues long. The germline V gene encodes CDR1 SGHRS and CDR2 YFSETQ.

The gene calls are TRBV7-3 and TRBJ2-3; maybe TRBD2 (5 bases). The germline gives CDR1 SGHTA, CDR2 FQGTGA. The CDR3 length is 16 residues. Trimming took off 4 bases at V and 2 bases at J, with 16 bases between the two ends. CDR3 coding DNA: TGTGCCAGCAGCTCCATCGGAAGCGGCTCCACAGATACGCAGTATTTT. It translates to CASSSIGSGSTDTQYF.

This chain joins TRBV28 and TRBJ1-5; a weak D match, TRBD1 (6 bases). Germline CDR1 reads MDHEN; CDR2 reads SYDVKM. The V gene lost 6 bases and the J gene lost 7 bases, with 19 bases spanning the gap. This CDR3 contains 15 residues. CDR3 sequence (DNA): TGTGCCAGCAGCTTACTTCAGGGGTTAATACAGCCCCAGCATTTT. Amino acids: CASSLLQGLIQPQHF.

This chain links TRBV7-2 with TRBJ2-5, with D maybe TRBD2 (7 bases). CDR1 SGHTA and CDR2 FQGNSA come from the germline V gene. The CDR3 length is 14 residues. V was trimmed by 5 bases and J by 3 bases, leaving 13 bases between them. The CDR3 spells CASSRSGGEETQYF. CDR3 nucleotide sequence: TGTGCCAGCAGCCGGTCGGGGGGCGAAGAGACCCAGTACTTC.

The chain joins TRBV5-3 to TRBJ1-5, with a possible D match to TRBD1 (6 bases). TRBV5-3 falls under the ORF class, with uncertain function. V was clipped by 4 bases and J by 1 base, with 12 bases between them. CDR3 size: 15 residues. CDR3 residues: CARSAGASSNQPQHF. CDR3 nucleotide sequence: TGTGCCAGAAGCGCGGGGGCATCCAGCAATCAGCCCCAGCATTTT.

This sequence joins TRBV4-2 and TRBJ2-7, with 10 bases fitting TRBD1. The V gene's germline CDR1 is LGHNA and CDR2 YNFKEQ. The CDR3 sequence is 14 residues long. Losses at the gene ends were 5 bases for V and 4 bases for J; bases not matched to a gene: 5. The CDR3 coding sequence is TGTGCCAGCAGCGAAAGGGACAGGGGATACGAGCAGTACTTC. Protein: CASSERDRGYEQYF.